This is a list of T cell receptor beta chains from one sample in a study of CD8 T cells in Susac syndrome. TCRdb analysed the immunoSEQ multiplex PCR reads with MiXCR anew, one entry per CDR3 protein. Of under 150,000 distinct CDR3 sequences in the sample, 65% to 90% were seen once. Sequences were obtained from CD8+ T cells from PBMCs. These receptors were taken from a human donor with multiple sclerosis. CDR3s include the opening cysteine and the closing phenylalanine or tryptophan. D genes are given only for firm matches. A row's size may be missing; if present it is once, few, many or a size class.

j_call: TRBJ1-2; v_call: TRBV12-3/TRBV12-4; clone_size: .; d_call: TRBD1; cdr3_nt: TGTGCCAACCCAGACCCGGACAGGGATGGCTATGGCTACACCTTC; cdr3_aa: CANPDPDRDGYGYTF
j_call: TRBJ2-5; v_call: TRBV12-3/TRBV12-4; clone_size: .; d_call: .; cdr3_nt: TGTGCCAGCAGTTTAGCACTCGAAGAGACCCAGTACTTC; cdr3_aa: CASSLALEETQYF
j_call: TRBJ2-1; v_call: TRBV5-1; clone_size: .; d_call: .; cdr3_nt: TGCGCCAGCAGCCGGGAGACCCCCGGCCACAATGAGCAGTTCTTC; cdr3_aa: CASSRETPGHNEQFF
j_call: TRBJ2-7; v_call: TRBV19; clone_size: .; d_call: TRBD2; cdr3_nt: TGTGCCAGCCGAATTAGCGGGGGGTCCTACGAGCAGTACTTC; cdr3_aa: CASRISGGSYEQYF
j_call: TRBJ2-1; v_call: TRBV7-3; clone_size: once; d_call: .; cdr3_nt: TGTGCCAGCAGCTTAACGTTTTCCTTTGAGCAGTTCTTC; cdr3_aa: CASSLTFSFEQFF
j_call: TRBJ2-7; v_call: TRBV3-1; clone_size: .; d_call: .; cdr3_nt: TGTGCCAGCAGCCAAGAGCAGGGAACAACAAAGCAGTACTTC; cdr3_aa: CASSQEQGTTKQYF
j_call: TRBJ1-5; v_call: TRBV4-1; clone_size: .; d_call: .; cdr3_nt: TGCGCCAGCAGCCAAGGTATCTCAATCGAACCCCAGCATTTT; cdr3_aa: CASSQGISIEPQHF
j_call: TRBJ2-7; v_call: TRBV10-3; clone_size: .; d_call: .; cdr3_nt: TGTGCCATCGGGGGGCAAGCGGAAGACTACGAGCAGTACTTC; cdr3_aa: CAIGGQAEDYEQYF
j_call: TRBJ2-3; v_call: TRBV14; clone_size: .; d_call: .; cdr3_nt: TGTGCCAGCAGCCAAGGGACAGTAAGCACAGATACGCAGTATTTT; cdr3_aa: CASSQGTVSTDTQYF
j_call: TRBJ2-1; v_call: TRBV3-1; clone_size: .; d_call: .; cdr3_nt: TGTGCCAGCAGCCAAGATACAGGACGAAGCTACAATGAGCAGTTCTTC; cdr3_aa: CASSQDTGRSYNEQFF
j_call: TRBJ2-5; v_call: TRBV20-1; clone_size: .; d_call: .; cdr3_nt: TGCAGTGCTAGGGTAACTTTGGGACTCCTAGGTCAAGAGACCCAGTACTTC; cdr3_aa: CSARVTLGLLGQETQYF
j_call: TRBJ2-5; v_call: TRBV4-3; clone_size: few; d_call: TRBD1; cdr3_nt: TGCGCCAGCAGCCAAGTTTGGACAGGGAAAGAGACCCAGTACTTC; cdr3_aa: CASSQVWTGKETQYF
j_call: TRBJ1-1; v_call: TRBV20-1; clone_size: .; d_call: .; cdr3_nt: TGCAGTGCGGATGAGTGGGGGACGAACACTGAAGCTTTCTTT; cdr3_aa: CSADEWGTNTEAFF
j_call: TRBJ2-2; v_call: TRBV11-2; clone_size: .; d_call: .; cdr3_nt: TGTGCCAGCAGACCGATGGGGACCGGGGAGCTGTTTTTT; cdr3_aa: CASRPMGTGELFF
j_call: TRBJ1-1; v_call: TRBV4-2; clone_size: .; d_call: .; cdr3_nt: TGTGCCAGCAGCCAACTCTACGGGGGGAACACTGAAGCTTTCTTT; cdr3_aa: CASSQLYGGNTEAFF
j_call: TRBJ2-1; v_call: TRBV4-1; clone_size: few; d_call: TRBD2; cdr3_nt: TGCGCCAGCAAACTTAGACTAGCGGGCTCCTACAATGAGCAGTTCTTC; cdr3_aa: CASKLRLAGSYNEQFF
j_call: TRBJ1-5; v_call: TRBV24-1; clone_size: .; d_call: .; cdr3_nt: TGTGCCACCAGTGATGGGCAGCATAGCAATCAGCCCCAGCATTTT; cdr3_aa: CATSDGQHSNQPQHF
j_call: TRBJ2-3; v_call: TRBV18; clone_size: .; d_call: TRBD2; cdr3_nt: TGTGCCAGCTCACCAGGGACTAGTGGTCCATGGACAGATACGCAGTATTTT; cdr3_aa: CASSPGTSGPWTDTQYF
j_call: TRBJ1-1; v_call: TRBV13; clone_size: .; d_call: .; cdr3_nt: TGTGCCAGCAGCTTAGGGGGCACGAACACTGAAGCTTTCTTT; cdr3_aa: CASSLGGTNTEAFF
j_call: TRBJ1-6; v_call: TRBV5-4; clone_size: .; d_call: TRBD1; cdr3_nt: TGTGCCAGCAGCCAATCCGGACAGGGGCTTTCACCCCTCCACTTT; cdr3_aa: CASSQSGQGLSPLHF
j_call: TRBJ2-2; v_call: TRBV11-2; clone_size: once; d_call: TRBD1; cdr3_nt: TGTGCCAGCAGCTTAGTTTCGTGGGACAGGGTGTCCACCGGGGAGCTGTTTTTT; cdr3_aa: CASSLVSWDRVSTGELFF
j_call: TRBJ2-1; v_call: TRBV19; clone_size: few; d_call: .; cdr3_nt: TGTGCCAGTAGCATAACCAATGAGCAGTTCTTC; cdr3_aa: CASSITNEQFF
j_call: TRBJ2-3; v_call: TRBV7-9; clone_size: .; d_call: TRBD2; cdr3_nt: TGTGCCAGCAGCCCTAGCCCGGGACTAGTGGGGGCAGATACGCAGTATTTT; cdr3_aa: CASSPSPGLVGADTQYF
j_call: TRBJ2-2; v_call: TRBV7-9; clone_size: .; d_call: TRBD2; cdr3_nt: TGTGCCAGCAGCGCGAGCGGGAGGCCCACCGGGGAGCTGTTTTTT; cdr3_aa: CASSASGRPTGELFF
j_call: TRBJ1-4; v_call: TRBV5-1; clone_size: .; d_call: .; cdr3_nt: TGCGCCAGCAGCTTGGAGAATGAAAAACTGTTTTTT; cdr3_aa: CASSLENEKLFF
j_call: TRBJ2-1; v_call: TRBV5-6; clone_size: .; d_call: .; cdr3_nt: TGTGCCAGCAGCTTCACCGGGACCAATGAGCAGTTCTTC; cdr3_aa: CASSFTGTNEQFF
j_call: TRBJ2-7; v_call: TRBV5-6; clone_size: once; d_call: .; cdr3_nt: TGTGCCAGCAGCACCCCAACTCGGGAGCCCTACGAGCAGTACTTC; cdr3_aa: CASSTPTREPYEQYF
j_call: TRBJ2-5; v_call: TRBV15; clone_size: .; d_call: .; cdr3_nt: TGTGCCACCAGCAGAGGAAACCCCCAAGAGACCCAGTACTTC; cdr3_aa: CATSRGNPQETQYF
j_call: TRBJ2-7; v_call: TRBV19; clone_size: .; d_call: TRBD1; cdr3_nt: TGTGCCAGTAGTCCTGGAACAGGGGATTACGAGCAGTACTTC; cdr3_aa: CASSPGTGDYEQYF
j_call: TRBJ2-7; v_call: TRBV6-5; clone_size: .; d_call: TRBD1; cdr3_nt: TGTGCCAGCAGTTACTCCGGGACAGGGGGGGGCCTGGAGCAGTACTTC; cdr3_aa: CASSYSGTGGGLEQYF
j_call: TRBJ1-3; v_call: TRBV7-9; clone_size: .; d_call: .; cdr3_nt: TGTGCCAGCAGCTTAGTGGTTGGGGCTCCTCGGTCGGATTTT; cdr3_aa: CASSLVVGAPRSDF
j_call: TRBJ1-2; v_call: TRBV20-1; clone_size: .; d_call: TRBD1; cdr3_nt: TGCAGTGCTCTCTACGACAGGGACTATGGCTACACCTTC; cdr3_aa: CSALYDRDYGYTF
j_call: TRBJ2-1; v_call: TRBV5-1; clone_size: .; d_call: .; cdr3_nt: TGCGCCAGCAGCGGGGGAGATTTCCGGGACTTTAACAATGAGCAGTTCTTC; cdr3_aa: CASSGGDFRDFNNEQFF
j_call: TRBJ2-3; v_call: TRBV9; clone_size: .; d_call: .; cdr3_nt: TGTGCCAGCAGCGTAAGACTAGATACGGGGCCCAATACGCAGTATTTT; cdr3_aa: CASSVRLDTGPNTQYF
j_call: TRBJ2-1; v_call: TRBV24-1; clone_size: .; d_call: TRBD1; cdr3_nt: TGTGCCACCGAGGGACAGCCCTCTTTTCGCAATGAGCAGTTCTTC; cdr3_aa: CATEGQPSFRNEQFF
j_call: TRBJ2-2; v_call: TRBV12-3/TRBV12-4; clone_size: .; d_call: .; cdr3_nt: TGTGCCAGCTCGGGCTTGGCCGGGGAGCTGTTTTTT; cdr3_aa: CASSGLAGELFF
j_call: TRBJ2-3; v_call: TRBV12-3/TRBV12-4; clone_size: .; d_call: TRBD2; cdr3_nt: TGTGCCAGCAGTTTAGCGCTGGCTAGCGGGTTGTTCATGGCGCAGTATTTT; cdr3_aa: CASSLALASGLFMAQYF
j_call: TRBJ2-1; v_call: TRBV4-1; clone_size: .; d_call: TRBD2; cdr3_nt: TGCGCCAGCAGCCAGCTAGCGGGAGAGTATGGTGAGCAGTTCTTC; cdr3_aa: CASSQLAGEYGEQFF
j_call: TRBJ2-3; v_call: TRBV2; clone_size: .; d_call: .; cdr3_nt: TGTGCCAGCAGTGAATCAGGGATGAGGGCAGATACGCAGTATTTT; cdr3_aa: CASSESGMRADTQYF
j_call: TRBJ2-3; v_call: TRBV7-8; clone_size: .; d_call: .; cdr3_nt: TGTGCCAGCAGCATGACGGATACGCAGTATTTT; cdr3_aa: CASSMTDTQYF
j_call: TRBJ2-3; v_call: TRBV28; clone_size: once; d_call: TRBD2; cdr3_nt: TGTGCCAGCAGTTCTCTAGCGGGGGGGCCTATTACGCAGTATTTT; cdr3_aa: CASSSLAGGPITQYF
j_call: TRBJ1-2; v_call: TRBV13; clone_size: .; d_call: .; cdr3_nt: TGTGCCAGCAGCTCGGGAAGGTACTATGGCTACACCTTC; cdr3_aa: CASSSGRYYGYTF
j_call: TRBJ2-2; v_call: TRBV6-1; clone_size: .; d_call: .; cdr3_nt: TGTGCCAGCAGCCCGGGACCGAACACCGGGGAGCTGTTTTTT; cdr3_aa: CASSPGPNTGELFF
j_call: TRBJ1-1; v_call: TRBV19; clone_size: .; d_call: .; cdr3_nt: TGTGCCAGTAGTCTGCCCACTGAAGCTTTCTTT; cdr3_aa: CASSLPTEAFF
j_call: TRBJ2-1; v_call: TRBV9; clone_size: .; d_call: TRBD2; cdr3_nt: TGTGCCAGCAGCCCCTACTCGGGCGGGGGGCCTTACAATGAGCAGTTCTTC; cdr3_aa: CASSPYSGGGPYNEQFF
j_call: TRBJ1-2; v_call: TRBV7-9; clone_size: .; d_call: .; cdr3_nt: TGTGCCAGCAGCCCCCCCAGGAGCCGAAATGGCTACACCTTC; cdr3_aa: CASSPPRSRNGYTF
j_call: TRBJ2-1; v_call: TRBV6-2/TRBV6-3; clone_size: .; d_call: TRBD2; cdr3_nt: TGTGCCAGCAGGGGGGGGGAGCCCAATGAGCAGTTCTTC; cdr3_aa: CASRGGEPNEQFF
j_call: TRBJ2-1; v_call: TRBV6-1; clone_size: .; d_call: .; cdr3_nt: TGTGCCAGCAGTAGAACTAGGAAAACCTACAATGAGCAGTTCTTC; cdr3_aa: CASSRTRKTYNEQFF
j_call: TRBJ1-2; v_call: TRBV6-5; clone_size: .; d_call: .; cdr3_nt: TGTGCCAGCAGTTCCCAGACAGAATATGGCTACACCTTC; cdr3_aa: CASSSQTEYGYTF